This entry lists 20 T cell receptor beta chains sequenced from one sample in a study of post-analysis software for immune sequencing data (dated by TCRdb to the mid-2010s). These receptors' targets are unknown. Beyond this particular receptor, the publication reports: Patients showed significantly higher frequencies than controls for roughly 5 TRBV segments, among them TRBV5-6, TRBV5-1 and TRBV20-1.

Library construction relied on PCR. Instrument used: Illumina HiSeq 2500. To reduce PCR and sequencing biases, unique molecular identifiers were built into the TCR beta cDNA libraries. In TCRdb, the public reads were trimmed at Q25 with fastp and aligned with MiXCR, with productive beta chains retained. Records with the same CDR3 protein are collapsed into one entry carrying the most frequent genes and DNA. A total of over 250,000 distinct CDR3 sequences appear in this sample, roughly a third of them only once. Of the sample, around 4.8% falls within the top ten clones. The sequenced sample consisted of blood. The receptors were sampled from a girl aged 10-17 years with multiple sclerosis.

The chain couples TRBV7-9 to TRBJ2-1; D call uncertain. The CDR3 length is 16 residues. Deletions cut 5 bases from V and 2 bases from J, with 16 bases between. Germline CDR1 is SEHNR and CDR2 is FQNEAQ (reference sequence). In DNA form, the CDR3 reads TGTGCCAGCAGCCCCCGGACGGCTTTAACCTACAATGAGCAGTTCTTC. Protein: CASSPRTALTYNEQFF.

The chain employs TRBV20-1 and TRBJ1-1; D gene ambiguous. There are 13 residues in the CDR3. The V gene's germline CDR1 is DFQATT and CDR2 SNEGSKA (reference sequence). Trimming took 7 bases from V and 4 from J, leaving 16 bases between them. The CDR3 protein is CSVPDTSGTEAFF. CDR3 sequence (DNA): TGCAGTGTCCCCGACACCTCGGGCACTGAAGCTTTCTTT.

With regard to this clonotype: A junction end diverges from the germline sequence, so it may reflect a read error. The chain couples TRBV28 to TRBJ1-2; tentatively, D is TRBD1 (5 bases). Germline V gene sequence: CDR1 MDHEN, CDR2 SYDVKM. The CDR3 has 13 amino acids. The CDR3 reads CASSSTANYSYTF. As DNA, the CDR3 is TGTGCCAGCAGTTCGACAGCTAACTATAGCTACACCTTC.

The genes are TRBV5-1 and TRBJ2-2; the match to TRBD1 covers 7 bases. Germline V gene sequence: CDR1 SGHRS, CDR2 YFSETQ. There are 15 residues in the CDR3. V gave up 0 bases and J gave up 5 bases; unmatched junction bases: 4. CDR3 loop: CASSLGQGSTGELFF. CDR3 sequence (DNA): TGCGCCAGCAGCTTGGGACAGGGAAGTACCGGGGAGCTGTTTTTT.

This clonotype was counted between two and nine times. A much larger clonotype is one base distant, so this may be a read error. The V call is TRBV7-8, the J call TRBJ2-7, with TRBD2 identical over 14 bases. The end of the DNA aligns better with TRBJ2-5, so the J call may be wrong. The CDR3 spans 19 residues. Per germline, CDR1 SGHVS and CDR2 FQNEAQ. The DNA for the CDR3 is TGTGCCAGCAGCTCCACGACTAGCGGGGGGGAGTTAATAAGAGAGACCCAGTACTTC. It translates to CASSSTTSGGELIRETQYF.

This chain joins TRBV7-3 and TRBJ1-2, with a possible D match to TRBD1 (6 bases). Per the germline V gene, CDR1 is SGHTA and CDR2 is FQGTGA. The CDR3 is 15 amino acids. Trimming shortened V by 5 bases and J by 7 bases, and 20 bases separated the two germline ends. DNA for the CDR3: TGTGCCAGCAGCCGCGAAGGGGGGGGGGAGCGTGGCTACACCTTC. It encodes CASSREGGGERGYTF. Supplemented by reference TRBV7-3 and TRBJ1-2, the full variable domain reads GAGVSQTPSNKVTEKGKYVELRCDPISGHTALYWYRQSLGQGPEFLIYFQGTGAADDSGLPNDRFFAVRPEGSVSTLKIQRTERGDSAVYLCASSREGGGERGYTFGSGTRLTVV.

The table lists this clonotype with many counts. This sequence joins TRBV5-1 and TRBJ1-2; no firm D call. V was pared by 4 bases and J by 5 bases, with 12 bases between. This CDR3 is built from 13 residues. Germline V gene data show CDR1 as SGHRS and CDR2 as YFSETQ. Here the CDR3 reads CASSPEGSYGYTF. DNA of the CDR3: TGCGCCAGCAGCCCGGAGGGCAGTTATGGCTACACCTTC.

In regard to this clonotype: This sequence may be a read error, since a much larger clone differs from it by one base. This sequence joins TRBV7-9 and TRBJ2-7; TRBD1 matches 7 bases. Germline-derived CDR1 and CDR2 are SEHNR and FQNEAQ (reference sequence). This CDR3 has 17 residues. V lost 5 bases to trimming and J lost 7 bases; unmatched junction nucleotides: 20. The CDR3 coding sequence is TGTGCCAGCAGCAAAAAGGGGGCGGCGGTCCTCTACAATGAGCAGTACTTC. This gives the protein CASSKKGAAVLYNEQYF.

This clonotype showed up many times. The genes are TRBV12-3 or TRBV12-4 and TRBJ2-1; 16 bases map to TRBD2. The CDR3 extends over 16 amino acids. Trimming cost V 4 bases and J 10 bases; bases outside gene matches: 7. The CDR3 sequence: CASSYGTSGRATEQFF. For the CDR3, the DNA is TGTGCCAGCAGTTACGGGACTAGCGGGAGGGCCACGGAGCAGTTCTTC.

This clonotype was seen more than once but under ten times. A much larger clone differs by one base, so this may be a read error. The CDR3 sequence is CASSPKGPEKRFF. The CDR3, as DNA: TGTGCCAGCAGTCCGAAGGGTCCAGAAAAACGGTTTTTT. This rearrangement joins TRBV6-5 to TRBJ1-4; D unclear. Germline V CDR1 and CDR2: MNHEY, SVGAGI. This CDR3 contains 13 residues.

This clonotype came up many times. The chain links TRBV5-1 to TRBJ2-6; D possibly corresponds to TRBD1 (5 bases). Trimming cost V 1 base and J 0 bases, with 14 bases left between them. CDR3 size: 18 residues. Germline lookup yields CDR1 SGHRS and CDR2 YFSETQ. The CDR3 coding sequence is TGCGCCAGCAGCTTGTGGCAGGGCTCTTCCTCTGGGGCCAACGTCCTGACTTTC. Translated, it gives CASSLWQGSSSGANVLTF.

This clonotype was recorded a few times. The genes are TRBV9 and TRBJ1-3, with 8 bases fitting TRBD1. Germline CDR1 and CDR2: SGDLS and YYNGEE. J was trimmed by 0 bases and V by 2 bases; bases with no gene match: 7. This CDR3 comprises 17 residues. The CDR3 DNA reads TGTGCCAGCAGCGTGACAGGGGACCCTATCTCTGGAAACACCATATATTTT. Protein sequence: CASSVTGDPISGNTIYF.

This clonotype has a count of ten or more. The chain recombines TRBV7-9 with TRBJ1-4, with D tentatively TRBD1 (5 bases). V was shortened by 5 bases and J by 10 bases, with 11 bases between the two germline ends. CDR1 is SEHNR, CDR2 FQNEAQ, per germline (reference sequence). This CDR3 is built from 12 residues. CDR3 nucleotide sequence: TGTGCCAGCAGCCGGGACCTGGGAAAACTGTTTTTT. This translates into CASSRDLGKLFF.

The J gene is TRBJ2-2, the V gene TRBV28; unclear D gene. In germline, CDR1 is MDHEN, CDR2 SYDVKM. CDR3 length: 13 residues. Deletions cut 6 bases from V and 4 bases from J, with 9 bases between. CDR3 in amino acids: CASRPMGTGELFF. In DNA, the CDR3 is TGTGCCAGCAGACCTATGGGCACCGGGGAGCTGTTTTTT.

This chain links TRBV11-1 with TRBJ2-1, with 10 bases lining up with TRBD1. J lost 0 bases, V lost 1 base, and 15 bases had no gene match. The V gene's germline CDR1 is SGHAT and CDR2 FQDESV (reference sequence). The CDR3 has 21 amino acids. CDR3 residues: CASSLDGWGTGEYYSYNEQFF. The CDR3 DNA reads TGTGCCAGCAGCTTAGATGGGTGGGGGACAGGGGAATACTACTCCTACAATGAGCAGTTCTTC.

In the case of this clonotype: The CDR3 does not end in the conserved phenylalanine or tryptophan, so this is likely a read error. The chain is built from TRBV5-1 and TRBJ2-5, with 10 bases identical to TRBD2. CDR1 and CDR2 (germline): SGHRS, YFSETQ. With V trimmed by 2 bases and J by 5 bases, 12 bases remained unmatched. CDR3 length: 17 residues. CDR3 region: CASSLPTSGKERETQYC. The CDR3 bases are TGCGCCAGCAGCTTACCTACTAGCGGGAAAGAGCGGGAGACCCAGTACTGC.

The J gene is TRBJ2-2, the V gene TRBV20-1, with D perhaps matching TRBD2 (5 bases). The length of the CDR3 is 13 residues. The V end was cut by 3 bases, the J end by 5 bases, with 10 bases between. Per germline, CDR1 DFQATT and CDR2 SNEGSKA (reference sequence). In DNA form, the CDR3 reads TGCAGTGCTAGTGAGAGGGTGACCGGGGAGCTGTTTTTT. Its protein product is CSASERVTGELFF.

The chain has TRBV29-1 and TRBJ1-1, with D unclear. CDR1 and CDR2 (germline): SQVTM, ANQGSEA. V was pared by 7 bases and J by 2 bases, with 14 bases between. CDR3 size: 13 residues. This chain's CDR3 is CSARREPNTEAFF. As DNA, the CDR3 is TGCAGCGCCCGCCGGGAACCTAACACTGAAGCTTTCTTT.

This clonotype was counted between two and nine times. The V gene is TRBV5-8, the J gene TRBJ1-1; D not certain. V lost 2 bases to trimming and J lost 7 bases, with 9 bases between them. The germline V gene encodes CDR1 SGHTS and CDR2 YDEGEE. The CDR3 is made up of 12 amino acids. CDR3 amino acids: CASSFNTFEAFF. DNA of the CDR3: TGTGCCAGCAGCTTCAACACGTTTGAAGCTTTCTTT. The full variable domain, completed using reference TRBV5-8 and TRBJ1-1, is EAGVTQSPTHLIKTRGQQATLRCSPISGHTSVYWYQQALGLGLQFLLWYDEGEERNRGNFPPRFSGRQFPNYSSELNVNALELEDSALYLCASSFNTFEAFFGQGTRLTVV.

The rearrangement links TRBV6-1 to TRBJ1-5, with TRBD1 as a possible D gene (6 bases). V was trimmed by 2 bases and J by 7 bases, leaving 9 bases between them. Germline V gene lookup returns CDR1 MNHNS and CDR2 SASEGT. The CDR3 loop spans 13 amino acids. CDR3: CASSEMRGQPQHF. CDR3 coding DNA: TGTGCCAGCAGTGAAATGAGGGGGCAGCCCCAGCATTTT.